These T cell receptor beta chains were read from a single sample in a study of blood T cells in healthy people across ages. TCRdb processed the 5' RACE reads anew with MiXCR; each CDR3 protein has one entry. The sample holds over a million distinct CDR3 sequences, approximately 59% seen once. Material for sequencing was blood. The receptors were sampled from a man between 18 and 35 years old in good health. Each CDR3 is given with its conserved first and last residue. The D gene is left open where the match is weak. Rows may omit the clone size; those that give it use once, few, many or a size class.

d_call | clone_size | j_call | v_call | cdr3_aa | cdr3_nt
. | few | TRBJ1-2 | TRBV7-9 | CASSRVPGTVGYTF | TGTGCCAGCAGTCGCGTCCCCGGGACTGTCGGCTACACCTTC
. | . | TRBJ2-7 | TRBV7-8 | CASSLFQRQQPSWYEQYF | TGTGCCAGCAGCCTATTCCAGCGACAGCAGCCGTCGTGGTACGAGCAGTACTTC
TRBD2 | . | TRBJ2-5 | TRBV29-1 | CSVVLWAGDQEIQYF | TGCAGCGTTGTTCTCTGGGCGGGAGACCAAGAGATCCAGTACTTC
. | . | TRBJ1-1 | TRBV6-5 | CASSPWVGEAFF | TGTGCCAGCAGCCCCTGGGTCGGTGAAGCTTTCTTT
. | . | TRBJ2-5 | TRBV6-1 | CANSYQETQYF | TGTGCCAACTCTTACCAAGAGACCCAGTACTTC
. | few | TRBJ2-3 | TRBV7-2 | CASSSAVRTDTDTQYF | TGTGCCAGCAGTTCGGCGGTCCGGACGGACACAGATACGCAGTATTTT
. | . | TRBJ2-5 | TRBV20-1 | CSAPPSLPQETQYF | TGCAGTGCTCCCCCCAGTTTGCCCCAAGAGACCCAGTACTTC
TRBD1 | few | TRBJ1-6 | TRBV28 | CASRGQSGGYNSPLHF | TGTGCCAGCAGGGGACAGTCGGGGGGGTATAATTCACCCCTCCACTTT
. | few | TRBJ2-7 | TRBV7-9 | CASSFPSYYEQYF | TGTGCCAGCAGCTTCCCTTCTTACTACGAGCAGTACTTC
. | . | TRBJ2-5 | TRBV27 | CASSWGGTVQETQYF | TGTGCCAGCAGTTGGGGCGGGACAGTCCAAGAGACCCAGTACTTC
. | . | TRBJ1-2 | TRBV10-3 | CAISEPRGAYTF | TGTGCCATCAGTGAGCCGAGGGGTGCCTACACCTTC
. | . | TRBJ1-5 | TRBV21-1 | CASSRAEPQHF | TGTGCCAGCAGCAGGGCAGAACCCCAGCATTTT
. | . | TRBJ2-3 | TRBV27 | CASSLSPGGRTSPDTQYF | TGTGCCAGCAGTTTATCCCCAGGGGGGAGGACTTCACCAGATACGCAGTATTTT
TRBD1 | . | TRBJ2-7 | TRBV25-1 | CATRGNRAFSYEQYF | TGTGCCACCAGGGGGAACAGGGCCTTCTCCTACGAGCAGTACTTC
TRBD1 | . | TRBJ2-5 | TRBV20-1 | CSVNRGRFETQYF | TGCAGTGTAAACAGGGGCAGATTTGAGACCCAGTACTTC
TRBD1 | . | TRBJ1-5 | TRBV4-1 | CASSQVFGQDQPQHF | TGCGCCAGCAGCCAAGTTTTCGGACAGGATCAGCCCCAGCATTTT
. | . | TRBJ2-1 | TRBV29-1 | CSVKNPTNSHQETQFF | TGCAGCGTTAAGAACCCAACAAACTCTCACCAAGAGACCCAGTTCTTC
. | . | TRBJ2-7 | TRBV28 | CASSPSLAAYEQYF | TGTGCCAGCAGCCCCAGTTTGGCGGCCTACGAGCAGTACTTC
. | . | TRBJ2-3 | TRBV5-5 | CASSLAVGGGGGSDTQYF | TGTGCCAGCAGCTTAGCGGTCGGTGGGGGGGGCGGGTCGGATACGCAGTATTTT
TRBD2 | . | TRBJ2-7 | TRBV4-2 | CASSQGTSGDYEQYF | TGTGCCAGCAGCCAAGGGACTAGCGGGGACTACGAGCAGTACTTC
TRBD1 | . | TRBJ1-1 | TRBV6-5 | CASSYWTGGRNTEAFF | TGTGCCAGCAGTTACTGGACAGGGGGAAGAAACACTGAAGCTTTCTTT
TRBD1 | . | TRBJ2-1 | TRBV29-1 | CSVEAPDRGYNEQFF | TGCAGCGTTGAAGCTCCCGACAGGGGATACAATGAGCAGTTCTTC
. | few | TRBJ2-6 | TRBV25-1 | CASSATDSGANVLTF | TGTGCCAGCAGTGCTACCGACTCTGGGGCCAACGTCCTGACTTTC
. | few | TRBJ2-6 | TRBV6-2/TRBV6-3 | CASSPPKWVLSGANVLTF | TGTGCCAGCAGTCCGCCAAAGTGGGTGCTCTCTGGGGCCAACGTCCTGACTTTC
TRBD1 | . | TRBJ2-1 | TRBV7-9 | CASSSQQGETYNEQFF | TGTGCCAGCAGCTCCCAACAGGGGGAGACCTACAATGAGCAGTTCTTC
TRBD2 | few | TRBJ2-3 | TRBV20-1 | CSAREGGMTDTQYF | TGCAGTGCTAGAGAGGGGGGGATGACGGATACGCAGTATTTT
. | few | TRBJ1-6 | TRBV11-1 | CASSPGYTYNSPLHF | TGTGCCAGCAGCCCCGGTTACACCTATAATTCACCCCTCCACTTT
. | . | TRBJ1-1 | TRBV27 | CASRRQDRVSTEAFF | TGTGCCAGCAGGCGACAGGACCGGGTCTCCACTGAAGCTTTCTTT
TRBD2 | . | TRBJ2-1 | TRBV20-1 | CSASPRARGSIGSSYNEQFF | TGCAGTGCTAGCCCTAGGGCGCGGGGGAGCATCGGGAGCTCCTACAATGAGCAGTTCTTC
. | . | TRBJ2-3 | TRBV4-3 | CASSQGLTTAGTDTQYF | TGCGCCAGCAGCCAGGGACTGACTACGGCGGGCACAGATACGCAGTATTTT
. | . | TRBJ2-5 | TRBV9 | CASSVAVGRLETQYF | TGTGCCAGCAGCGTAGCGGTGGGGCGACTGGAGACCCAGTACTTC
. | . | TRBJ2-7 | TRBV10-2 | CASTPGKGVDEQYF | TGCGCCAGCACCCCAGGGAAGGGGGTCGATGAGCAGTACTTC
TRBD2 | few | TRBJ2-3 | TRBV5-1 | CASSFRTSESTDTQYF | TGCGCCAGCAGCTTCAGGACTAGCGAGAGCACAGATACGCAGTATTTT
. | . | TRBJ2-1 | TRBV20-1 | CSARDKTRGYNEQFF | TGCAGTGCTAGAGATAAAACTAGAGGATACAATGAGCAGTTCTTC
. | . | TRBJ1-2 | TRBV6-2/TRBV6-3 | CASSYRRVNGYTF | TGTGCCAGCAGTTACCGGAGGGTTAATGGCTACACCTTC
TRBD2 | many | TRBJ2-1 | TRBV4-2 | CASRTSGYNEQFF | TGTGCCAGCCGGACTAGCGGGTACAATGAGCAGTTCTTC
TRBD2 | once | TRBJ2-3 | TRBV7-9 | CASSPSRGAGGFADTQYF | TGTGCCAGCAGCCCCTCGCGGGGTGCGGGGGGATTCGCAGATACGCAGTATTTT
TRBD2 | . | TRBJ2-3 | TRBV10-3 | CAISGREASTDTQYF | TGTGCCATCAGTGGTCGGGAGGCAAGCACAGATACGCAGTATTTT
TRBD1 | . | TRBJ1-2 | TRBV4-1 | CASSQDIRTGGFYYGYTF | TGCGCCAGCAGCCAAGATATTCGGACAGGGGGCTTCTACTATGGCTACACCTTC
. | few | TRBJ2-7 | TRBV6-6 | CASSLRGTGPYEQYF | TGTGCCAGCAGCTTACGCGGCACAGGACCCTACGAGCAGTACTTC
. | . | TRBJ1-5 | TRBV29-1 | CSVGEGGNQPQHF | TGCAGCGTTGGTGAGGGCGGCAATCAGCCCCAGCATTTT
. | . | TRBJ2-5 | TRBV5-1 | CASSTQGLGETQYF | TGCGCCAGCAGCACACAGGGTTTAGGGGAGACCCAGTACTTC
TRBD2 | . | TRBJ2-2 | TRBV20-1 | CSARDISGAYRGTGELFF | TGCAGTGCTAGAGATATTAGCGGGGCCTATCGGGGAACCGGGGAGCTGTTTTTT
TRBD2 | few | TRBJ2-1 | TRBV12-3/TRBV12-4 | CASSLVGGAVYNEQFF | TGTGCCAGCAGTTTGGTCGGGGGGGCGGTCTACAATGAGCAGTTCTTC
. | few | TRBJ2-7 | TRBV29-1 | CSVEDVSYEQYF | TGCAGCGTTGAAGATGTCTCCTACGAGCAGTACTTC
. | . | TRBJ1-2 | TRBV27 | CASSLGGSYYGYTF | TGTGCCAGCAGTTTGGGGGGCTCCTACTATGGCTACACCTTC
TRBD1 | . | TRBJ2-7 | TRBV20-1 | CSARDRDTYEQYF | TGCAGTGCAAGGGACAGGGACACCTACGAGCAGTACTTC
TRBD2 | . | TRBJ2-7 | TRBV7-2 | CASSLAGGSIEQYF | TGTGCCAGCAGCTTAGCCGGCGGGAGCATCGAGCAGTACTTC
TRBD1 | . | TRBJ1-1 | TRBV10-2 | CASTLGTGGGLTEAFF | TGCGCCAGCACCCTAGGGACAGGGGGCGGTCTCACTGAAGCTTTCTTT
. | . | TRBJ2-4 | TRBV4-1 | CASSTHGLPIQYF | TGCGCCAGCAGCACCCACGGACTGCCTATTCAGTACTTC